The sequence of this T cell receptor (beta chain) was determined in a study of vaccination effects on CD4 cells after COVID-19. General observations from the study: In vaccinees who were healthy, merely 1 out of 255 vaccine-induced clones cross-reacted with common cold coronaviruses. Clones that were induced by infection or by vaccine showed marked contraction late after vaccination.

This clone occurred a few times. Its specificity is not known. Before sequencing took place, the ViraFEST assay used viral peptide pools to expand antigen-specific CD4+ T cells. Once cultured for around 11 days, the cells underwent separation to obtain CD4+ T cells. The vaccine given was either BNT162b2 or mRNA-1273, in two doses. The repertoire was sequenced with immunoSEQ multiplex PCR; TCRdb's copy has only in-frame clones and lacks some. The top ten hold 0.95% to 1.5% of the sample, which has tens of thousands of clones, 60% to 75% seen once. Sequences were derived from CD4+ T cells from PBMCs cultured with HCoV-229E spike peptides, sampled after COVID-19 vaccination. This clonotype originated in a human donor who received a COVID-19 vaccine.

The CDR3 DNA reads TGTGCCAGTAGTCGACAGGGGGCGGTTAGCAATCAGCCCCAGCATTTT. Translation gives CASSRQGAVSNQPQHF. The chain is built from TRBV19 and TRBJ1-5; TRBD1 matches 10 bases. Germline loops: CDR1 LNHDA, CDR2 SQIVND (reference sequence). With V trimmed by 5 bases and J by 0 bases, 4 bases remained unmatched. This CDR3 has 16 amino acids. The complete variable domain, with remaining parts taken from reference TRBV19 and TRBJ1-5, reads DGGITQSPKYLFRKEGQNVTLSCEQNLNHDAMYWYRQDPGQGLRLIYYSQIVNDFQKGDIAEGYSVSREKKESFPLTVTSAQKNPTAFYLCASSRQGAVSNQPQHFGDGTRLSIL.